This is a list of T cell receptor beta chains from one sample in a study of shared clonotypes between healthy human individuals. Sequenced by immunoSEQ multiplex PCR; TCRdb stores in-frame clones only, minus some. Of 550,000 to 600,000 clones in the sample, about 98% are singletons; the top ten hold more than 0.3%. Sequencing used naive CD8+ T cells sorted from blood. These receptors were collected from a young man in good health. CDR3s include the opening cysteine and the closing phenylalanine or tryptophan. The D gene is left open where the match is weak.

D gene,J gene,V gene,CDR3 protein,CDR3 DNA
-,TRBJ1-5,TRBV7-6,CASSLGEGGVSNQPQHF,TGTGCCAGCAGCTTAGGAGAAGGGGGGGTTAGCAATCAGCCCCAGCATTTT
-,TRBJ2-2,TRBV9,CASSPSGEGGAGELFF,TGTGCCAGCAGCCCCTCCGGGGAGGGGGGTGCCGGGGAGCTGTTTTTT
-,TRBJ1-5,TRBV21-1,CASSKARVRTGGDQPQHF,TGTGCCAGCAGCAAAGCAAGGGTGAGGACAGGGGGTGATCAGCCCCAGCATTTT
TRBD2,TRBJ2-3,TRBV5-4,CASSLEGSGRADTQYF,TGTGCCAGCAGCTTGGAGGGTAGCGGGAGGGCGGATACGCAGTATTTT
-,TRBJ1-2,TRBV6-5,CASSYSRRGAYGYTF,TGTGCCAGCAGTTACTCGAGAAGGGGGGCGTATGGCTACACCTTC
-,TRBJ2-1,TRBV29-1,CSVEAVSYNEQFF,TGCAGCGTTGAGGCTGTCTCCTACAATGAGCAGTTCTTC
-,TRBJ2-1,TRBV9,CASSVGLPASSYNEQFF,TGTGCCAGCAGCGTCGGGCTCCCGGCCAGTTCCTACAATGAGCAGTTCTTC
TRBD2,TRBJ2-7,TRBV29-1,CSVGTSVYEQYF,TGCAGCGTTGGGACTAGTGTCTACGAGCAGTACTTC
-,TRBJ1-5,TRBV2,CASGSRGQPQHF,TGTGCCAGCGGATCTCGGGGGCAGCCCCAGCATTTT
-,TRBJ2-5,TRBV27,CASSPSRGAETQYF,TGTGCCAGCAGTCCCTCCCGAGGGGCTGAGACCCAGTACTTC
-,TRBJ1-1,TRBV10-3,CAISDEYVNTEAFF,TGTGCCATCAGTGATGAGTATGTGAACACTGAAGCTTTCTTT
TRBD2,TRBJ2-7,TRBV4-1,CASSQGGSGYSYEQYF,TGCGCCAGCAGCCAAGGGGGTAGCGGGTACTCCTACGAGCAGTACTTC
-,TRBJ2-1,TRBV7-9,CASSFQWDNEQFF,TGTGCCAGCAGCTTTCAGTGGGACAATGAGCAGTTCTTC
TRBD2,TRBJ2-7,TRBV19,CASSPGTTGYEQYF,TGTGCCAGTAGTCCCGGGACTACTGGCTACGAGCAGTACTTC
-,TRBJ2-1,TRBV29-1,CSVRGQPQPPSSYNEQFF,TGCAGCGTCAGAGGTCAACCCCAGCCGCCTAGCTCCTACAATGAGCAGTTCTTC
TRBD2,TRBJ2-5,TRBV7-9,CASSLWISGVQETQYF,TGTGCCAGCAGCTTATGGATTAGCGGGGTCCAAGAGACCCAGTACTTC
TRBD2,TRBJ2-3,TRBV19,CASSIPSLLAGGTDTQYF,TGTGCCAGTAGTATACCCTCCCTCCTAGCGGGAGGTACAGATACGCAGTATTTT
TRBD1,TRBJ2-5,TRBV18,CASSSQDRGLIQETQYF,TGTGCCAGCTCATCACAGGACAGGGGGCTGATCCAAGAGACCCAGTACTTC